This T cell receptor (beta chain) derives from a study of blood T cell repertoires in COVID-19 (dated by TCRdb to about 2020). For the wider study: The collaborator samples originated in the United States, Italy and Spain and spanned the acute and convalescent phases of COVID-19. The prospective study material was composed of cDNA or gDNA derived from T cells, B-cell-depleted T cells, or PBMCs. Subjects who had been exposed to COVID-19, were actively infected with it, or had recovered from it provided the deeply sampled blood TCRbeta repertoires that made up the dataset. The repertoires were released in a freely available public database intended as a resource for research on the immune response to SARS-CoV-2. The samples were drawn from the first 160 participants of the ongoing ImmuneRACE study and from 1,200 or so subjects provided by 6 global collaborators. Sample metadata almost always included a de-identified subject ID, COVID-19 status, age in years and sex. Where available, HLA class I and class II types were taken from metadata supplied by the sample provider and were not determined by assay-based typing.

CDR1 is given as MGHRA and CDR2 as YSYEKL, both from the germline V gene. CDR3 length: 14 amino acids, cysteine to phenylalanine. This entry keeps only the CDR3 DNA: 42 bases, framed from base 1. Clipping removes 4 bases from V and 3 bases from J, with 4 as the unmatched junction base count. TCRbeta CDR3 regions were amplified from genomic DNA using the immunoSEQ Assay, a bias-controlled multiplex PCR. The published analysis was carried out like this. Nucleated cell counts per sample were estimated from amplification of reference gene primers within the assay. To quantify the absolute abundance of each unique TCRbeta CDR3 rearrangement, sequence reads were collapsed and filtered. Productive Simpson clonality was computed per sample as the square root of Simpson's diversity index over productive rearrangements. TCRdb re-hosts the immuneACCESS table, in-frame sequences only. Its copies lack some clones; in the studies checked, an unresolved V gene accounts for under half of them, and the cause for the rest is not known. Clone size and V and J calls were adopted from that table, with D and trimming inferred from the DNA. The sample table shows under 85,000 clones, and almost 85% are seen once. The leading ten clones occupy just over 20% of the sample.

The paper's findings and limits, for the study overall: Clinical and demographic metadata were provided uncurated, with the amount varying by source and participant.

As to this clone: It lacks a known antigen. No base qualities exist here, and no much larger clone lies one base off it.

Whole blood was collected in K2EDTA tubes by collaborating institutions according to the institutions' own protocols. Collaborator samples were shipped for TCRbeta analysis as frozen whole blood, isolated PBMCs, or DNA extracted from either sample type. This sequence originates from a human donor in a cohort sampled during active COVID-19. Rearrangement joined TRBV4-1 to TRBJ1-1, with TRBD1 matching 8 junction bases. Sequenced: peripheral blood. CDR3 region: CASSLRQGYTEAFF. The DNA sequence is TGCGCCAGCAGCCTAAGACAGGGGTACACTGAAGCTTTCTTT.